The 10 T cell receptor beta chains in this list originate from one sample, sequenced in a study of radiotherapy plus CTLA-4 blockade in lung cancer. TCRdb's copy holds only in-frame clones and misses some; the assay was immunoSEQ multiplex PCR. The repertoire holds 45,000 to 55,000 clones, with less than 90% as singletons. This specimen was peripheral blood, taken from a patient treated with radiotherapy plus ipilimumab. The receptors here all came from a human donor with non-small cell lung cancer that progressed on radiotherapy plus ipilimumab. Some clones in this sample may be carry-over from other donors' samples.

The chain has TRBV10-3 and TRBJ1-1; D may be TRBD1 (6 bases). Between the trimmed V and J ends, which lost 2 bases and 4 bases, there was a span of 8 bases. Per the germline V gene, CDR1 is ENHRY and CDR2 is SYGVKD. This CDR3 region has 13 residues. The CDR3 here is CAISETGLTEAFF. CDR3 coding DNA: TGTGCCATCAGTGAGACAGGGCTCACTGAAGCTTTCTTT.

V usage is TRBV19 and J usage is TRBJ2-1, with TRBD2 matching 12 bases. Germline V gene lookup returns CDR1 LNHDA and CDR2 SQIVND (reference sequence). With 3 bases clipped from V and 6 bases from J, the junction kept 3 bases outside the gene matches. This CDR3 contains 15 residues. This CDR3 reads CASSIGLAGLNEQFF. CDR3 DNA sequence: TGTGCCAGTAGTATTGGACTAGCGGGACTCAATGAGCAGTTCTTC.

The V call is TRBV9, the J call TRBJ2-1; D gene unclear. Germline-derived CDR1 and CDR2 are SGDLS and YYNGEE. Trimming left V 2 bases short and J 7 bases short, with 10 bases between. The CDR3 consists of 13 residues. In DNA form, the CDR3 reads TGTGCCAGCAGCGTGGGCAAGAGTAATGAGCAGTTCTTC. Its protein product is CASSVGKSNEQFF.

This CDR3 reads CASSRGYEQYF. The CDR3 DNA reads as TGCGCCAGCAGTAGAGGTTACGAGCAGTACTTC. J is TRBJ2-7 and V is TRBV4-1; D unclear. The V and J ends lost 6 bases and 4 bases respectively, with 7 bases between them. Germline CDR1 MGHRA, CDR2 YSYEKL. The CDR3 extends over 11 amino acids.

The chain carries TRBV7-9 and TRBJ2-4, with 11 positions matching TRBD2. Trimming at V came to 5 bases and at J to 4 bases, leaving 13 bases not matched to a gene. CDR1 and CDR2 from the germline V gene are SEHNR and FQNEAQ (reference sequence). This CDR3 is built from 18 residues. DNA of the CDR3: TGTGCCAGCAGCCAACCCTTTCGACTAGCGGGAACAAAAAACATTCAGTACTTC. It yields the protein CASSQPFRLAGTKNIQYF.

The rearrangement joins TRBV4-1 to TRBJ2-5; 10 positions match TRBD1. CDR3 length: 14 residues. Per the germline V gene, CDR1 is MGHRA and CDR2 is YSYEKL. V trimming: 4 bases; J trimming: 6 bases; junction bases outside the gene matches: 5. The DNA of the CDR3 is TGCGCCAGCAGCCCGGGACAGGGGCATCAGACCCAGTACTTC. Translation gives CASSPGQGHQTQYF.

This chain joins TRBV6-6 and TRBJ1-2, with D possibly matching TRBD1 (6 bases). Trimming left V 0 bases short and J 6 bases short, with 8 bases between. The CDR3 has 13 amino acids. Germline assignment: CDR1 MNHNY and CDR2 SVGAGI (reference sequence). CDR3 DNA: TGTGCCAGCAGTTACTCAACAGGGAATGGCTACACCTTC. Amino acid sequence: CASSYSTGNGYTF.

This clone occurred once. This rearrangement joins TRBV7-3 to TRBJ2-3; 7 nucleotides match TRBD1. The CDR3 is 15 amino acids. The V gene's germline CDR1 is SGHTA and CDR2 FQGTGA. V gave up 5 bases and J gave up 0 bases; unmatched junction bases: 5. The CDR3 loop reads CASSPLGQSTDTQYF. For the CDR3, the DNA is TGTGCCAGCAGCCCCCTGGGACAGAGCACAGATACGCAGTATTTT.

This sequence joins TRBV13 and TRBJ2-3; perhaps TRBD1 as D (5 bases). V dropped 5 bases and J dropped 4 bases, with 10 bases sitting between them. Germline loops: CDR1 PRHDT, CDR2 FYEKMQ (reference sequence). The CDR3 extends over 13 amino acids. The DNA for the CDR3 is TGTGCCAGCAGCCTTAGGGGCGCAGATACGCAGTATTTT. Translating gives CASSLRGADTQYF.

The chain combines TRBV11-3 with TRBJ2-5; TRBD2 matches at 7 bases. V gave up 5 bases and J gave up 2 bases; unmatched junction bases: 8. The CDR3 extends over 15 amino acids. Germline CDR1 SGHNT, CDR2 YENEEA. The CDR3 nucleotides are TGTGCCAGCAGCCGCTCCGGGACTACACAAGAGACCCAGTACTTC. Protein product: CASSRSGTTQETQYF.